This entry is about one T cell receptor (beta chain). The ends lost 6 bases at V and 4 bases at J; junction bases unmatched: 6. The V gene's germline CDR1 is MNHEY and CDR2 SVGAGI. The CDR3 covers 14 residues. The record originates from a study of blood T cell repertoires in COVID-19. Per the study methods: Estimation of nucleated cell counts relied on the amplification of reference gene primers. Using immunoSEQ multiplex PCR, the repertoire was profiled, and TCRdb retains in-frame clones only, with some absent. V, J and clone size are those of that table, while D and trimming were read from the DNA. The table shows about 160,000 clones, with approximately 90% occurring only once.

The TCR was taken from a man in his fifties or sixties with acute or convalescent COVID-19. The specimen sequenced was peripheral blood. The chain employs TRBV6-5 and TRBJ1-3; 7 nucleotides agree with TRBD1. The CDR3 sequence: CASRPTGSGNTIYF. CDR3 DNA sequence: TGTGCCAGCAGACCGACAGGGTCGGGAAACACCATATATTTT.